Below, 9 T cell receptor beta chains from the same sample are listed, as sequenced in a study of Graves' ophthalmopathy and Graves' hyperthyroidism. From RNA, the CDR3 regions of TCR beta chains were amplified and sequenced. The first-round RT-PCR employed HTBI primers together with the Qiagen OneStep RT-PCR kit. A multiplex PCR was then performed as the second round. MiXCR, run by TCRdb on the multiplex PCR reads, gives a single entry per CDR3 protein. The profile covers 300,000 to 400,000 distinct CDR3 sequences, with about 18% appearing a single time and 2.4% taken by the ten largest. Sequencing was performed on peripheral blood. These receptor sequences come from an adult woman with stable Graves' hyperthyroidism.

In its sample, this clonotype was seen many times. V and J are TRBV29-1 and TRBJ2-5; the match to TRBD1 covers 12 bases. In germline, CDR1 is SQVTM, CDR2 ANQGSEA. The CDR3 length is 14 residues. The CDR3 nucleotides read TGCAGGTCCGAGGGACAGGGGGCGAAGGAGACCCAGTACTTC. It specifies CRSEGQGAKETQYF.

CDR3 amino acids: CASSATGAQETQYF. CDR3 sequence (DNA): TGTGCCAGCAGCGCCACCGGGGCCCAAGAGACCCAGTACTTC. This chain joins TRBV2 and TRBJ2-5, with D perhaps matching TRBD1 or TRBD2 (5 bases each). Germline V lookup: CDR1 SNHLY, CDR2 FYNNEI. The CDR3 covers 14 residues. V was clipped by 6 bases and J by 1 base, with 12 bases between them.

This chain links TRBV2 with TRBJ1-5, with D hard to call. Germline CDR1 and CDR2: SNHLY and FYNNEI. The CDR3 loop spans 14 amino acids. V gave up 7 bases and J gave up 3 bases, with 13 bases separating them. CDR3 in DNA: TGTGCCAGCACCCTGGCGGCCTTCAATCAGCCCCAGCATTTT. Protein product: CASTLAAFNQPQHF.

About this clonotype itself: This may come from a read error, since a much larger clone is one base off. This chain uses TRBV29-1 with TRBJ1-6; D possibly corresponds to TRBD1 (5 bases). Germline V gene lookup returns CDR1 SQVTM and CDR2 ANQGSEA. The CDR3 spans 14 residues. Deletions cut 8 bases from V and 7 bases from J, with 18 bases between. The CDR3 DNA reads TGCAGCTCCCCTCCCATTCGGGGGAATTCACCCCTCCACTTT. This gives the protein CSSPPIRGNSPLHF.

The CDR3 DNA reads as TGTGCCAGCAGCGTAGGGTCGGCGGGGGGTCCCCTCCACTTT. Protein sequence: CASSVGSAGGPLHF. The V call is TRBV9, the J call TRBJ1-6; possible D gene TRBD1, 5 bases. Germline lookup yields CDR1 SGDLS and CDR2 YYNGEE. V shed 0 bases and J shed 13 bases, with 14 bases lying between them. This CDR3 has 14 residues.

This clonotype has a count of ten or more. The rearrangement links TRBV5-4 to TRBJ2-5, with TRBD1 matching 7 bases. Germline CDR1 and CDR2: SGHNT and YYREEE (reference sequence). The CDR3 loop spans 16 amino acids. V was clipped by 4 bases and J by 5 bases; unmatched bases: 14. The CDR3 sequence: CASSRSGTVAAETQYF. CDR3 DNA: TGTGCCAGCAGCCGGTCGGGGACAGTGGCTGCGGAGACCCAGTACTTC.

This clonotype was seen many times. This chain uses TRBV30 with TRBJ1-1, with D uncertain. This CDR3 region has 14 residues. The germline V gene encodes CDR1 GTSNPN and CDR2 SVGIG (reference sequence). With 0 bases removed from V and 7 bases from J, the gap between germline ends came to 15 bases. This CDR3 reads CAWSVRRQKLEAFF. As DNA, the CDR3 is TGTGCCTGGAGTGTACGGCGGCAGAAACTTGAAGCTTTCTTT.

This clonotype has at least ten counts. The rearrangement links TRBV10-3 to TRBJ2-7, with D unclear. The V end lost 10 bases, the J end lost 5 bases, and 15 bases lay between the germline ends. From germline, CDR1 is ENHRY and CDR2 SYGVKD. The CDR3 runs 12 residues. The CDR3 nucleotides read TGTGCCAAAATGCCAAGGGTGGACGAGCAGTACTTC. Its translation is CAKMPRVDEQYF.

This clonotype occurred many times. The chain carries TRBV27 and TRBJ2-5; D gene unclear. V shed 8 bases and J shed 3 bases, with 13 bases lying between them. The germline gives CDR1 MNHEY, CDR2 SMNVEV (reference sequence). The CDR3 length is 13 residues. The CDR3 sequence: CASHRSDEETQYF. CDR3 sequence (DNA): TGTGCCAGCCATAGATCCGACGAAGAGACCCAGTACTTC.